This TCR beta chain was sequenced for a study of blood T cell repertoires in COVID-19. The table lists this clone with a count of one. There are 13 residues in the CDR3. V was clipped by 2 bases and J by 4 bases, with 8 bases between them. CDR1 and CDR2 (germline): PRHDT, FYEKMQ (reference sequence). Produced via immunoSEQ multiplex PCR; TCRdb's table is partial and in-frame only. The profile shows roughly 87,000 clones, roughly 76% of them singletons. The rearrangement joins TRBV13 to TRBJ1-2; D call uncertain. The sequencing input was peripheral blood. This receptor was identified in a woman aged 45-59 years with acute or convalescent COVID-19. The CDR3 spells CASSLRGAYGYTF. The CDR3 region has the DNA TGTGCCAGCAGCTTACGGGGTGCCTATGGCTACACCTTC.